Following are 25 T cell receptor beta chains from one sample sequenced in a study of blood T cells in healthy people across ages (dated by TCRdb to between 2014 and 2016). Libraries were made using 5' RACE. Sequencing instrument: Illumina HiSeq 2500. The second PCR ran for roughly 7 to 12 cycles and used a J-beta primer mix along with a sample-barcoded 5' primer. Using fastp trimming at Q25 and MiXCR clonotype assembly, TCRdb reanalyzed the public sequencing data and kept in-frame beta chains. Identical CDR3 protein sequences are pooled into one entry, listed with their most common genes and DNA. For this sample there are 870,000 or so distinct CDR3 sequences; around 30% appear just once. The leading ten clones occupy approximately 15% of the sample. The sequencing sample was made of blood. The receptors shown here come from a woman of 80 years or more in good health.

For this clonotype: With a much larger clone just one base away, this may be a read error. V gene TRBV29-1 combines with J gene TRBJ2-7, with a weak D call TRBD2 (5 bases). Germline CDR1 is SQVTM and CDR2 is ANQGSEA. The CDR3 runs 9 residues. The CDR3 coding sequence is TGCGGCGGGCTTGAGGAGCAGTACTTC. Translation gives CGGLEEQYF.

This clonotype was observed once. At one end, the junction sequence differs from germline, possibly due to a read error. The rearrangement links TRBV18 to TRBJ2-3, with 10 bases that match TRBD2. The germline V gene encodes CDR1 KGHSH and CDR2 LQKENI. The CDR3 is made up of 17 amino acids. CDR3 nucleotide sequence: TGTGCCGGCTCACCACAGGGGCTAGCGGGGGGCACAGATACGCAGTATTTT. It is translated as CAGSPQGLAGGTDTQYF.

The chain joins TRBV30 to TRBJ1-1, with a weak D call TRBD1 (6 bases). The CDR3 consists of 14 residues. V lost 2 bases and J lost 2, with 12 bases in between. CDR1 and CDR2 (germline): GTSNPN, SVGIG (reference sequence). The DNA of the CDR3 is TGTGCCTGGAGTCCTTTGACAGGAAACACTGAAGCTTTCTTT. Its translation: CAWSPLTGNTEAFF.

This clonotype was counted at least ten times. The chain links TRBV7-2 to TRBJ2-7; D remains ambiguous. V was clipped by 5 bases and J by 4 bases, with 6 bases between them. Per germline, CDR1 SGHTA and CDR2 FQGNSA. The CDR3 spans 11 residues. CDR3 nucleotides: TGTGCCAGCAGCCAAGATTACGAGCAGTACTTC. Amino acid sequence: CASSQDYEQYF.

This clonotype was seen ten or more times. This rearrangement joins TRBV6-2 or TRBV6-3 to TRBJ2-3; D unresolved. This CDR3 spans 15 amino acids. Trimming removed 2 bases at V and 2 bases at J, with 11 bases between. Germline assignment: CDR1 MNHEY and CDR2 SVGEGT. The CDR3 DNA is TGTGCCAGCAGTTACGTTGGGCTTGACACAGATACGCAGTATTTT. Translated, it gives CASSYVGLDTDTQYF.

This clonotype came up a few times. V is TRBV7-9 and J is TRBJ2-3; no firm D call. The CDR3 runs to 14 residues. Germline V CDR1 and CDR2: SEHNR, FQNEAQ (reference sequence). The ends were cut back, 5 bases at V and 5 bases at J, with 14 bases in the middle. DNA of the CDR3: TGTGCCAGCAGCATCCGCTCCCGTCAAGATACGCAGTATTTT. The encoded protein is CASSIRSRQDTQYF. Based on the CDR3 plus reference TRBV7-9 and TRBJ2-3, the full variable domain is DTGVSQNPRHKITKRGQNVTFRCDPISEHNRLYWYRQTLGQGPEFLTYFQNEAQLEKSRLLSDRFSAERPKGSFSTLEIQRTEQGDSAMYLCASSIRSRQDTQYFGPGTRLTVL.

The chain uses TRBV12-3 or TRBV12-4 and TRBJ1-6; TRBD1 might be the D (5 bases). The CDR3 loop spans 14 amino acids. V was shortened by 5 bases and J by 8 bases, with 13 bases between the two germline ends. The CDR3 spells CASSPGHLDSPLHF. For the CDR3, the DNA is TGTGCCAGCAGTCCCGGACACTTAGATTCACCCCTCCACTTT.

CDR3 nucleotide sequence: TGTGCCAGCAGCCAAGTATATAATCGGGGCAATTCCTACAATGAGCAGTTCTTC. It encodes CASSQVYNRGNSYNEQFF. The V gene is TRBV3-1, the J gene TRBJ2-1; possibly TRBD1 or TRBD2 for D (5 bases each). Germline V gene data show CDR1 as LGHDT and CDR2 as YNNKEL (reference sequence). V shed 1 base and J shed 1 base, with 17 bases lying between them. This CDR3 spans 18 amino acids.

This clonotype was observed a few times. The V call is TRBV18, the J call TRBJ1-1; 8 bases are a match to TRBD1. CDR3 size: 14 residues. V was clipped by 6 bases and J by 5 bases; unmatched bases: 8. The germline V gene has CDR1 KGHSH and CDR2 LQKENI. The CDR3 region has the DNA TGTGCCAGCTCCCAGGGGGCGAGTGGGACTGAAGCTTTCTTT. Protein product: CASSQGASGTEAFF. The full variable domain, its missing parts supplied by reference TRBV18 and TRBJ1-1, is NAGVMQNPRHLVRRRGQEARLRCSPMKGHSHVYWYRQLPEEGLKFMVYLQKENIIDESGMPKERFSAEFPKEGPSILRIQQVVRGDSAAYFCASSQGASGTEAFFGQGTRLTVV.

This clonotype appeared many times. This chain links TRBV9 with TRBJ2-7, with 12 bases lining up with TRBD1. Germline V gives CDR1 SGDLS, CDR2 YYNGEE. The CDR3 extends over 16 amino acids. With 4 bases clipped from V and 2 bases from J, the junction kept 7 bases outside the gene matches. CDR3 DNA sequence: TGTGCCAGCAGCCCCCTGGGACAGGGGGCCCCCTACGAGCAGTACTTC. Amino acids: CASSPLGQGAPYEQYF.

V and J are TRBV2 and TRBJ1-1, with D unclear. Trimming pared 3 bases from V and 0 bases from J, leaving 8 bases between. Per germline, CDR1 SNHLY and CDR2 FYNNEI. The CDR3 is 14 residues long. DNA for the CDR3: TGTGCCAGCAGTGAGAGCAGAGTGAACACTGAAGCTTTCTTT. Protein: CASSESRVNTEAFF.

This clonotype has ten or more counts. In nucleotides, the CDR3 is TGTGCCAGCAGCTTCAGGGGGCAGGGAGATACGCAGTATTTT. Amino acid sequence: CASSFRGQGDTQYF. This sequence joins TRBV5-4 and TRBJ2-3, with 8 bases fitting TRBD1. The J segment lost 5 bases and the V segment lost 2 bases, leaving 4 bases of the junction unmatched. Germline-derived CDR1 and CDR2 are SGHNT and YYREEE (reference sequence). The CDR3 contains 14 residues.

On this clonotype itself: This could be a read error, since a much larger clone is one nucleotide away. The chain couples TRBV29-1 to TRBJ1-2; 7 nucleotides agree with TRBD1. CDR1 and CDR2 from the germline V gene are SQVTM and ANQGSEA. V was clipped by 7 bases and J by 7 bases; unmatched bases: 12. This CDR3 is 13 amino acids long. The chain's CDR3 is CSANRDSYSGYTF. In DNA form, the CDR3 reads TGCAGCGCGAACCGGGACAGCTACTCTGGCTACACCTTC.

Comments on this clonotype: At one boundary the junction diverges from the germline segment, which might be a read error. This chain links TRBV7-2 with TRBJ1-1; D ambiguous. Germline assignment: CDR1 SGHTA and CDR2 FQGNSA. The CDR3 length is 15 residues. The CDR3 protein is CAGSAGIGRRTEAFF. The CDR3 region has the DNA TGTGCCGGCAGCGCCGGGATAGGGCGGCGCACTGAAGCTTTCTTT. The complete variable domain, with remaining parts taken from reference TRBV7-2 and TRBJ1-1, reads GAGVSQSPSNKVTEKGKDVELRCDPISGHTALYWYRQSLGQGLEFLIYFQGNSAPDKSGLPSDRFSAERTGGSVSTLTIQRTQQEDSAVYLCAGSAGIGRRTEAFFGQGTRLTVV.

This clonotype came up many times. The gene calls are TRBV12-3 or TRBV12-4 and TRBJ2-5, with unresolved D. The CDR3 runs 14 residues. Trimming removed 3 bases from V and 0 bases from J, with 8 bases in between. Here the CDR3 reads CASSFWSNQETQYF. CDR3 nucleotides: TGTGCCAGCAGTTTCTGGTCGAACCAAGAGACCCAGTACTTC.

The J gene is TRBJ2-3, the V gene TRBV5-1; tentatively, D is TRBD1 (7 bases). V was trimmed by 4 bases and J by 4 bases, leaving 19 bases between them. The CDR3 runs to 16 residues. Germline CDR1 reads SGHRS; CDR2 reads YFSETQ. The CDR3: CASSPNRGLEADTQYF. The CDR3 nucleotides read TGCGCCAGCAGCCCAAACAGGGGACTGGAAGCAGATACGCAGTATTTT.

In regard to this clonotype: Germline is not matched at one junction end, which may reflect a read error. The rearrangement joins TRBV30 to TRBJ1-4; 7 bases agree with TRBD1. CDR3 length: 16 residues. Germline-derived CDR1 and CDR2 are GTSNPN and SVGIG (reference sequence). The CDR3 nucleotides read TGTGCCTGGATGAAGGGGGCGAGAGCAACTAATGAAAAACTGATTTTT. Protein product: CAWMKGARATNEKLIF.

This clonotype has just a few counts. The rearrangement joins TRBV10-3 to TRBJ1-2; no definite D call. The CDR3 spans 13 residues. V was shortened by 4 bases and J by 5 bases, with 11 bases between the two germline ends. Germline V gene sequence: CDR1 ENHRY, CDR2 SYGVKD. The CDR3 protein is CAISGSLTYGYTF. In DNA, the CDR3 is TGTGCCATCAGTGGGTCGCTTACGTATGGCTACACCTTC.

CDR3 sequence reads: CASSTDRGSAGELFF. CDR3 DNA: TGTGCCAGCAGTACCGACAGGGGCTCGGCCGGGGAGCTGTTTTTT. V is TRBV2 and J is TRBJ2-2; 8 positions match TRBD1. The V gene's germline CDR1 is SNHLY and CDR2 FYNNEI. V gave up 5 bases and J gave up 6 bases; unmatched junction bases: 8. The CDR3 runs 15 residues.

This clonotype was detected ten times or more. The chain has TRBV6-1 and TRBJ2-5; D may be TRBD1 (5 bases). Per the germline V gene, CDR1 is MNHNS and CDR2 is SASEGT. The CDR3 spans 13 residues. V dropped 9 bases and J dropped 5 bases, with 16 bases sitting between them. The chain's CDR3 is CASLGHIRETQYF. The CDR3 bases are TGTGCCAGTTTAGGACATATTCGGGAGACCCAGTACTTC.

This clonotype was detected many times. The J gene is TRBJ2-5, the V gene TRBV11-3, with D unclear. The CDR3 runs 12 residues. Deletions cut 5 bases from V and 5 bases from J, with 9 bases between. The germline V gene has CDR1 SGHNT and CDR2 YENEEA. Written as DNA, the CDR3 is TGTGCCAGCAGCCGGCAATGGGAGACCCAGTACTTC. Its protein product is CASSRQWETQYF.

This clonotype showed up many times. This chain uses TRBV6-2 or TRBV6-3 with TRBJ2-5; maybe TRBD1 (5 bases). CDR1 is MNHEY and CDR2 is SVGEGT in the germline V gene. The CDR3 contains 14 residues. CDR3 bases: TGTGCTATCTCCTGGGGCCCGATACAAGAGACCCAGTACTTC. As protein: CAISWGPIQETQYF.

In its sample, this clonotype was seen many times. This chain connects TRBV3-1 to TRBJ2-5, with D possibly being TRBD2 (6 bases). Trimming cost V 3 bases and J 6 bases, with 20 bases left between them. The CDR3 is made up of 16 amino acids. Germline assignment: CDR1 LGHDT and CDR2 YNNKEL (reference sequence). In DNA, the CDR3 is TGTGCCAGCAGCCATTATGGAGCGGGTTATGGAAAGACCCAGTACTTC. Translating it yields CASSHYGAGYGKTQYF.

In the case of this clonotype: Germline and junction disagree at one end, which may indicate a read error. V is TRBV7-9 and J is TRBJ2-3; D remains ambiguous. Per germline, CDR1 SEHNR and CDR2 FQNEAQ (reference sequence). There are 12 residues in the CDR3. This CDR3 is CTSSPLGDTQYF. The CDR3 bases are TGTACCAGCAGCCCCCTTGGTGATACGCAGTATTTT.

This clonotype was detected a few times. The junction shows a germline mismatch at one end, possibly a read error. V is TRBV5-1 and J is TRBJ2-1, with D perhaps matching TRBD2 (6 bases). CDR3 length equals 14 residues. The germline V gene has CDR1 SGHRS and CDR2 YFSETQ. Here the CDR3 reads CAGSLGGSYNEQFF. CDR3 nucleotide sequence: TGCGCCGGCAGCCTGGGGGGTTCCTACAATGAGCAGTTCTTC.